Below, 28 T cell receptor beta chains from the same sample are listed, as sequenced in a study of blood T cell repertoires in COVID-19. Profiled with immunoSEQ multiplex PCR; TCRdb holds only in-frame clones, not every one. The sample has 110,000 to 150,000 clones; 80% to 90% are singletons. Specimen: peripheral blood. Receptors were obtained from a man aged 55 to 70 with active or convalescent COVID-19.

The V call is TRBV6-5, the J call TRBJ2-1; D may be TRBD1 (5 bases). This CDR3 region has 13 residues. The germline CDR1 and CDR2 sequences are MNHEY and SVGAGI. V shed 6 bases and J shed 3 bases, with 9 bases lying between them. CDR3 in DNA: TGTGCCAGCAGACGACAGAGCTACAATGAGCAGTTCTTC. Amino acid sequence: CASRRQSYNEQFF.

The chain links TRBV19 to TRBJ2-1, with TRBD2 identical over 7 bases. Germline V lookup: CDR1 LNHDA, CDR2 SQIVND (reference sequence). J lost 0 bases, V lost 5 bases, and 7 bases had no gene match. The CDR3 has 16 amino acids. The DNA for the CDR3 is TGTGCCAGTAGTGCACTAGCGACCCGCTCCTACAATGAGCAGTTCTTC. Amino acid sequence: CASSALATRSYNEQFF.

Remarks on this clone: Other DNA sequences in the same sample also yield this CDR3. The chain employs TRBV19 and TRBJ2-7; perhaps TRBD2 as D (6 bases). Germline values: CDR1 LNHDA, CDR2 SQIVND (reference sequence). The CDR3 loop spans 14 amino acids. Trimming shortened V by 3 bases and J by 0 bases, and 9 bases separated the two germline ends. The CDR3 DNA reads as TGTGCCAGTAGTATTAGCGGAAGCTCCTACGAGCAGTACTTC. Residues: CASSISGSSYEQYF.

V and J are TRBV29-1 and TRBJ2-7, with D perhaps TRBD1 (6 bases). The CDR3 loop spans 13 amino acids. In germline, CDR1 is SQVTM, CDR2 ANQGSEA. Trimming took 7 bases from V and 5 from J, leaving 18 bases between them. The CDR3 is CSAISYRDNEQYF. The CDR3 DNA is TGCAGCGCTATATCGTATAGGGACAACGAGCAGTACTTC.

This rearrangement joins TRBV28 to TRBJ1-5, with 9 bases aligning to TRBD1. CDR1 is MDHEN, CDR2 SYDVKM, per germline. The CDR3 has 16 residues. V lost 4 bases, J lost 6 bases, and 10 bases stayed unmatched. CDR3 protein: CASSSSTGGLGQPQHF. The CDR3 DNA sequence: TGTGCCAGCAGTTCCTCGACAGGGGGTCTTGGTCAGCCCCAGCATTTT.

The V call is TRBV28, the J call TRBJ1-2, with 7 bases matching TRBD1. Germline V gene data show CDR1 as MDHEN and CDR2 as SYDVKM. J was trimmed by 2 bases and V by 4 bases; bases with no gene match: 7. The CDR3 has 15 residues. Here the CDR3 DNA reads TGTGCCAGCAGTTACGACAGGGATTACAACTATGGCTACACCTTC. Translation gives CASSYDRDYNYGYTF.

Only one count was recorded for this clone. The chain couples TRBV30 to TRBJ2-7, with a possible D match to TRBD1 (6 bases). Germline loops: CDR1 GTSNPN, CDR2 SVGIG (reference sequence). The CDR3 runs to 13 residues. Trimming took 3 bases from V and 0 from J, leaving 9 bases between them. The CDR3 reads CAWSSGASYEQYF. As DNA, the CDR3 is TGTGCCTGGAGCTCAGGGGCCTCCTACGAGCAGTACTTC.

The V gene is TRBV7-2, the J gene TRBJ1-5, with 9 bases aligning to TRBD1. With 7 bases clipped from V and 6 bases from J, the junction kept 7 bases outside the gene matches. Germline CDR1 and CDR2: SGHTA and FQGNSA. The CDR3 contains 14 residues. The CDR3 coding sequence is TGTGCCAGCACGCCCGGGACAGGGCCTCAGCCCCAGCATTTT. Translating gives CASTPGTGPQPQHF.

The chain uses TRBV6-5 and TRBJ2-7, with TRBD2 identical over 7 bases. The CDR3 runs 14 residues. The germline V gene has CDR1 MNHEY and CDR2 SVGAGI. With V trimmed by 6 bases and J by 2 bases, 7 bases remained unmatched. The CDR3 spells CASRTGGMTYEQYF. In DNA, the CDR3 is TGTGCCAGCAGGACCGGGGGGATGACCTACGAGCAGTACTTC.

The gene calls are TRBV27 and TRBJ2-1, with TRBD2 as a possible D gene (5 bases). Germline V CDR1 and CDR2: MNHEY, SMNVEV (reference sequence). The CDR3 is made up of 15 amino acids. The V gene lost 5 bases and the J gene lost 5 bases, with 16 bases spanning the gap. This CDR3 is CASSGKWTWDNEQFF. CDR3 bases: TGTGCCAGCAGTGGCAAATGGACTTGGGACAATGAGCAGTTCTTC.

V usage is TRBV18 and J usage is TRBJ1-4; D gene unclear. Trimming took off 3 bases at V and 8 bases at J, with 16 bases between the two ends. This CDR3 has 15 residues. Per germline, CDR1 KGHSH and CDR2 LQKENI. CDR3 bases: TGTGCCAGCTCACCGTGGCTCGAACAGAGCGAAAAACTGTTTTTT. Translating gives CASSPWLEQSEKLFF.

The chain couples TRBV5-6 to TRBJ1-2; D may be TRBD1 (5 bases). Deletions cut 5 bases from V and 2 bases from J, with 7 bases between. The CDR3 length is 12 residues. CDR1 SGHDT and CDR2 YYEEEE come from the germline V gene. The CDR3 DNA is TGTGCCAGCAGTGGGGCGAACTATGGCTACACCTTC. It is translated as CASSGANYGYTF.

J is TRBJ2-3 and V is TRBV11-2; the D gene is possibly TRBD2 (5 bases). Germline CDR1 reads SGHAT; CDR2 reads FQNNGV. The CDR3 covers 14 residues. V was shortened by 3 bases and J by 0 bases, with 7 bases between the two germline ends. CDR3 loop: CASSFGGSTDTQYF. In DNA form, the CDR3 reads TGTGCCAGCAGCTTTGGCGGGAGCACAGATACGCAGTATTTT.

The chain carries TRBV9 and TRBJ1-2; 11 nucleotides match TRBD1. Germline V gene lookup returns CDR1 SGDLS and CDR2 YYNGEE. This CDR3 contains 15 residues. The J segment lost 4 bases and the V segment lost 3 bases, leaving 5 bases of the junction unmatched. CDR3 nucleotides: TGTGCCAGCAGCGCAGGGGACAGGGGGGCCTATGGCTACACCTTC. The encoded protein is CASSAGDRGAYGYTF.

V is TRBV5-1 and J is TRBJ2-7; TRBD2 agrees at 7 bases. The germline CDR1 and CDR2 sequences are SGHRS and YFSETQ. V shed 0 bases and J 6 bases; nucleotides not matched to a gene: 6. This CDR3 has 14 residues. The CDR3 sequence: CASSLAQRGGEQYF. The CDR3 DNA follows: TGCGCCAGCAGCTTGGCCCAGCGGGGTGGCGAGCAGTACTTC.

The chain has TRBV19 and TRBJ2-7; 11 bases are shared with TRBD2. This CDR3 is 16 amino acids long. Losses at the gene ends were 5 bases for V and 4 bases for J; bases not matched to a gene: 10. Germline V lookup: CDR1 LNHDA, CDR2 SQIVND (reference sequence). In nucleotides, the CDR3 is TGTGCCAGTAGTCGACGACTAGCGGGGACCATTTACGAGCAGTACTTC. It is translated as CASSRRLAGTIYEQYF. Complete variable domain (other parts from reference TRBV19 and TRBJ2-7): DGGITQSPKYLFRKEGQNVTLSCEQNLNHDAMYWYRQDPGQGLRLIYYSQIVNDFQKGDIAEGYSVSREKKESFPLTVTSAQKNPTAFYLCASSRRLAGTIYEQYFGPGTRLTVT.

The chain joins TRBV3-1 (or the pseudogene TRBV3-2) to TRBJ1-1, with D perhaps matching TRBD1 (5 bases). CDR1 LGHDT and CDR2 YNNKEL come from the germline V gene (reference sequence). CDR3 size: 13 residues. V shed 0 bases and J shed 7 bases, with 9 bases lying between them. The CDR3 DNA sequence: TGTGCCAGCAGCCAAGAGGTAGGGGTTGAAGCTTTCTTT. Translation gives CASSQEVGVEAFF.

The chain has TRBV7-9 and TRBJ2-7; 9 positions match TRBD2. After removal of 0 bases from V and 2 bases from J, the junction contained 2 bases not matched to a gene. The germline CDR1 and CDR2 sequences are SEHNR and FQNEAQ (reference sequence). CDR3 length equals 15 residues. The DNA of the CDR3 is TGTGCCAGCAGCTTAGCTTCTAGCGGGGCCTACGAGCAGTACTTC. Translating gives CASSLASSGAYEQYF.

This clone was seen only once. J is TRBJ2-7 and V is TRBV10-1; TRBD1 matches 7 bases. This CDR3 region has 15 residues. With 7 bases clipped from V and 0 bases from J, the junction kept 9 bases outside the gene matches. Per germline, CDR1 WNHNN and CDR2 SYGVQD (reference sequence). CDR3 sequence: CASIRLDRSSYEQYF. The CDR3 DNA reads TGCGCCAGCATCCGATTGGACAGGAGCTCCTACGAGCAGTACTTC.

The chain joins TRBV2 to TRBJ2-7; 9 bases match TRBD1. The CDR3 sequence is 15 residues long. Losses at the gene ends were 3 bases for V and 1 base for J; bases not matched to a gene: 4. The germline V gene has CDR1 SNHLY and CDR2 FYNNEI. The CDR3 sequence is CASSDSGQGSYEQYF. The CDR3 DNA follows: TGTGCCAGCAGTGATTCAGGACAGGGGTCCTACGAGCAGTACTTC. Drawing the rest from reference TRBV2 and TRBJ2-7, the complete variable domain is EPEVTQTPSHQVTQMGQEVILRCVPISNHLYFYWYRQILGQKVEFLVSFYNNEISEKSEIFDDQFSVERPDGSNFTLKIRSTKLEDSAMYFCASSDSGQGSYEQYFGPGTRLTVT.

The chain joins TRBV14 to TRBJ2-7, with D unclear. CDR3 length equals 15 residues. Germline lookup yields CDR1 SGHDN and CDR2 FVKESK. The V end was cut by 0 bases, the J end by 1 base, with 10 bases between. The CDR3 region is CASSQDVGFSYEQYF. CDR3 coding DNA: TGTGCCAGCAGCCAAGATGTCGGGTTTTCCTACGAGCAGTACTTC. The variable domain in full, with the rest retrieved from reference TRBV14 and TRBJ2-7, is EAGVTQFPSHSVIEKGQTVTLRCDPISGHDNLYWYRRVMGKEIKFLLHFVKESKQDESGMPNNRFLAERTGGTYSTLKVQPAELEDSGVYFCASSQDVGFSYEQYFGPGTRLTVT.

This chain uses TRBV30 with TRBJ2-1; 14 bases agree with TRBD2. CDR1 is GTSNPN, CDR2 SVGIG, per germline (reference sequence). The CDR3 length is 15 residues. V shed 3 bases, J shed 6 bases, and the junction held 4 bases outside the gene matches. Here the CDR3 reads CAWRPGLAGVNEQFF. CDR3 coding DNA: TGTGCCTGGAGACCGGGACTAGCGGGAGTCAATGAGCAGTTCTTC. The whole variable domain, remainder taken from reference TRBV30 and TRBJ2-1, is SQTIHQWPATLVQPVGSPLSLECTVEGTSNPNLYWYRQAAGRGLQLLFYSVGIGQISSEVPQNLSASRPQDRQFILSSKKLLLSDSGFYLCAWRPGLAGVNEQFFGPGTRLTVL.

The rearrangement joins TRBV3-1 (or the pseudogene TRBV3-2) to TRBJ2-1, with 11 nucleotides matching TRBD2. The V and J ends lost 1 base and 8 bases, in that order; junction bases with no gene match: 10. This CDR3 spans 17 amino acids. Germline V CDR1 and CDR2: LGHDT, YNNKEL (reference sequence). The CDR3 region has the DNA TGTGCCAGCAGCCAAGTAAGGACTAGCGGGCGGGGGGATGAGCAGTTCTTC. The encoded protein is CASSQVRTSGRGDEQFF.

The rearrangement uses TRBV18 and TRBJ2-1; maybe TRBD1 (5 bases). Trimming left V 1 base short and J 6 bases short, with 16 bases between. The CDR3 is 16 residues long. Germline V lookup: CDR1 KGHSH, CDR2 LQKENI. In DNA, the CDR3 is TGTGCCAGCTCACCACGGTTAAGGGGTATAGGCAATGAGCAGTTCTTC. This sequence encodes CASSPRLRGIGNEQFF.

This chain uses TRBV24-1 with TRBJ2-1; TRBD1 matches at 11 bases. Germline CDR1 is KGHDR and CDR2 is SFDVKD. Trimming took 5 bases from V and 3 from J; bases not matched to a gene: 8. The CDR3 is 17 residues long. For the CDR3, the DNA is TGTGCCACCAGTGGTTCATGGACAGGGGGCGACTACAATGAGCAGTTCTTC. This codes for CATSGSWTGGDYNEQFF.

In this sample, this clone turned up a few times. The chain combines TRBV2 with TRBJ2-7; D is unclear. The V gene's germline CDR1 is SNHLY and CDR2 FYNNEI. The CDR3 runs 14 residues. V lost 4 bases and J 0 bases, leaving 10 bases between the germline ends. CDR3 in amino acids: CASSASVYSYEQYF. The CDR3 DNA follows: TGTGCCAGCAGTGCGTCGGTTTACTCCTACGAGCAGTACTTC.

As for this clone: The junction shows a germline mismatch at one end, possibly a read error. The V gene is TRBV28, the J gene TRBJ1-4; no clear D gene. CDR3 length: 13 amino acids. CDR1 MDHEN and CDR2 SYDVKM come from the germline V gene. Written as DNA, the CDR3 is TGTGCCAGCAGTTTAATGGTGCGCGAAAAACTATTTTTT. Its translation: CASSLMVREKLFF.

This clone appeared a single time. V usage is TRBV28 and J usage is TRBJ1-2; 10 bases map to TRBD1. The CDR3 contains 16 residues. V lost 5 bases, J lost 4 bases, and 10 bases stayed unmatched. From germline, CDR1 is MDHEN and CDR2 SYDVKM. CDR3 sequence reads: CASSRQGTGASYGYTF. The DNA of the CDR3 is TGTGCCAGCAGTCGGCAAGGGACAGGGGCGTCCTATGGCTACACCTTC.